The clone carrying this TCR beta chain occurred many times. Its matching antigen is unknown. TCRdb passed the reads through MiXCR, listing each CDR3 protein once. The sample records roughly 100,000 distinct CDR3 sequences, 15% to 20% being singletons. This sample is part of a study of T cell repertoires in cytomegalovirus infection. Study context: Matching HLA type, along with CMV infection, was indicated by public TCR beta signatures. Study-wide results and caveats: HLA-C-restricted TCR beta clonotypes specific for CMV led the ex vivo response. Accumulated public TCR beta family frequency recognized individuals carrying CMV together with the relevant HLA.

The clonotype comes from a human donor in good health (CMV status not recorded). Some clones in this sample may be carry-over from other donors' samples. Material for sequencing was PBMCs.

This CDR3 reads CASKSGGATGELFF. The CDR3, as DNA: TGTGCCAGCAAATCGGGGGGCGCTACCGGGGAGCTGTTTTTT. The J gene is TRBJ2-2, the V gene TRBV7-3, with a possible D match to TRBD2 (7 bases). This CDR3 contains 14 residues. The germline CDR1 and CDR2 sequences are SGHTA and FQGTGA. The V and J ends lost 7 bases and 5 bases respectively, with 14 bases between them. Full variable domain (remainder filled in from reference TRBV7-3 and TRBJ2-2): GAGVSQTPSNKVTEKGKYVELRCDPISGHTALYWYRQSLGQGPEFLIYFQGTGAADDSGLPNDRFFAVRPEGSVSTLKIQRTERGDSAVYLCASKSGGATGELFFGEGSRLTVL.